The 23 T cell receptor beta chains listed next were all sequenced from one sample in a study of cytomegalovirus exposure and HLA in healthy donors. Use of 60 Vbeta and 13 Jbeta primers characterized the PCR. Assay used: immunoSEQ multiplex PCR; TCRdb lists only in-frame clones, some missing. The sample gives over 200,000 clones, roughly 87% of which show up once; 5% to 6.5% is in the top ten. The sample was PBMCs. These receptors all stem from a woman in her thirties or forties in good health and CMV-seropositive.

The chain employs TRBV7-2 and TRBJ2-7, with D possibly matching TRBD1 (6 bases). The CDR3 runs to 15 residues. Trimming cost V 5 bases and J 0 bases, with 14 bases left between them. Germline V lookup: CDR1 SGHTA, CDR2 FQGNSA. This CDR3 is CASSPRQDLSYEQYF. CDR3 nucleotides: TGTGCCAGCAGCCCCCGACAGGACCTCTCCTACGAGCAGTACTTC.

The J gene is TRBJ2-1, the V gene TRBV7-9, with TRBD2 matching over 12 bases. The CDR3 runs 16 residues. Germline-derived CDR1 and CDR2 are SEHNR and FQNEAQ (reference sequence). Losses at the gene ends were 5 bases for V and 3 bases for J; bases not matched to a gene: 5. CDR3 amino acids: CASSPRLAGDYNEQFF. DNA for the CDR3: TGTGCCAGCAGCCCAAGACTAGCGGGGGACTACAATGAGCAGTTCTTC.

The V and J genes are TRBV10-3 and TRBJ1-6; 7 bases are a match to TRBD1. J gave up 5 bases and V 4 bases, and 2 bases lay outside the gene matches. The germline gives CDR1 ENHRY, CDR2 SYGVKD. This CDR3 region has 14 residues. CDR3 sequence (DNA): TGTGCCATCAGTGGAGGGACAGATAATTCACCCCTCCACTTT. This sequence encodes CAISGGTDNSPLHF.

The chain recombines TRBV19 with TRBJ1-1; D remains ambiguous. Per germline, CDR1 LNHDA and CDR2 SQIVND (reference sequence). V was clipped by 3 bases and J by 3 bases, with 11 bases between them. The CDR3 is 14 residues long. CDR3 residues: CASSIFGVDTEAFF. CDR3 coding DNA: TGTGCCAGTAGTATTTTCGGGGTCGACACTGAAGCTTTCTTT. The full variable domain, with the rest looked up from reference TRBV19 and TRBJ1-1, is DGGITQSPKYLFRKEGQNVTLSCEQNLNHDAMYWYRQDPGQGLRLIYYSQIVNDFQKGDIAEGYSVSREKKESFPLTVTSAQKNPTAFYLCASSIFGVDTEAFFGQGTRLTVV.

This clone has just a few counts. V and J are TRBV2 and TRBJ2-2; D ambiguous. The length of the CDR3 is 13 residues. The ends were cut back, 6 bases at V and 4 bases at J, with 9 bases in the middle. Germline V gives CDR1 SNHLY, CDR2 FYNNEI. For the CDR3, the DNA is TGTGCCAGCAGGCCTGGAGCCACCGGGGAGCTGTTTTTT. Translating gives CASRPGATGELFF. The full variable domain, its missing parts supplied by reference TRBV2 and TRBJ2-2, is EPEVTQTPSHQVTQMGQEVILRCVPISNHLYFYWYRQILGQKVEFLVSFYNNEISEKSEIFDDQFSVERPDGSNFTLKIRSTKLEDSAMYFCASRPGATGELFFGEGSRLTVL.

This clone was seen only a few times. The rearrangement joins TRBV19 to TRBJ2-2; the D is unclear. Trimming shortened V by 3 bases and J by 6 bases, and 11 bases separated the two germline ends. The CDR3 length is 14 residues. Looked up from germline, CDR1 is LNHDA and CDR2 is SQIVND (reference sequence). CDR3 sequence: CASSIRVTAGELFF. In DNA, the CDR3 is TGTGCCAGTAGTATTCGGGTGACCGCCGGGGAGCTGTTTTTT.

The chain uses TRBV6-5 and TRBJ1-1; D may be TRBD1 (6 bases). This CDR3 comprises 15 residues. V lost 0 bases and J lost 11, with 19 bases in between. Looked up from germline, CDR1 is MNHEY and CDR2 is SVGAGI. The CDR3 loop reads CASSYSSRGGASAFF. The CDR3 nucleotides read TGTGCCAGCAGTTACTCGAGTAGGGGGGGTGCGTCGGCTTTCTTT.

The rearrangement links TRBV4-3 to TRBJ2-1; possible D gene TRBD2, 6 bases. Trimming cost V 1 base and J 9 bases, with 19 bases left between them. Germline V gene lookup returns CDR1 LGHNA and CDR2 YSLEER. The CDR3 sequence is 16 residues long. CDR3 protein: CASSQGLRGTGAEQFF. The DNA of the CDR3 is TGCGCCAGCAGCCAAGGTCTACGGGGGACGGGTGCTGAGCAGTTCTTC.

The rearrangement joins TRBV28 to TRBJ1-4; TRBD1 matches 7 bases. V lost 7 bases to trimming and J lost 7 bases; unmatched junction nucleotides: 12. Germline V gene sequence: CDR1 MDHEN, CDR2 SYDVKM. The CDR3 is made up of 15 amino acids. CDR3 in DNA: TGTGCCAGCAAATCCCCGATAGGGGGCGGTGAAAAACTGTTTTTT. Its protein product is CASKSPIGGGEKLFF. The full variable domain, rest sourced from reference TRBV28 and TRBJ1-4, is DVKVTQSSRYLVKRTGEKVFLECVQDMDHENMFWYRQDPGLGLRLIYFSYDVKMKEKGDIPEGYSVSREKKERFSLILESASTNQTSMYLCASKSPIGGGEKLFFGSGTQLSVL.

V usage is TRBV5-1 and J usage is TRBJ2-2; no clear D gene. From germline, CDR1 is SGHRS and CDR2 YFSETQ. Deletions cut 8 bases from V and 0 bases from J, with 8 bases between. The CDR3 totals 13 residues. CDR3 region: CASSRANTGELFF. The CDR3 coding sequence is TGCGCCAGTTCGAGAGCGAACACCGGGGAGCTGTTTTTT.

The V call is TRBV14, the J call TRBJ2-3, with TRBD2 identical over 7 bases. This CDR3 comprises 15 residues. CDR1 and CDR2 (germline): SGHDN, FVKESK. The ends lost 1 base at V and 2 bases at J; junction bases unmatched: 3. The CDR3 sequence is CASSQGGGATDTQYF. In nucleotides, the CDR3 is TGTGCCAGCAGCCAAGGCGGGGGAGCCACAGATACGCAGTATTTT.

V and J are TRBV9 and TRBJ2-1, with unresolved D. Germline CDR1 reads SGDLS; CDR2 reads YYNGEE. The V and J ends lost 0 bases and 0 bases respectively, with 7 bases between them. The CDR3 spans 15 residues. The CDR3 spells CASSVGLSSYNEQFF. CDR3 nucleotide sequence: TGTGCCAGCAGCGTAGGTTTGAGCTCCTACAATGAGCAGTTCTTC.

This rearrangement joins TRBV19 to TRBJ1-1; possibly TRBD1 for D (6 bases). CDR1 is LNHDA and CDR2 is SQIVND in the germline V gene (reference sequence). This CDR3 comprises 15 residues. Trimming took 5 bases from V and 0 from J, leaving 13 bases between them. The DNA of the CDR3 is TGTGCCAGTAGTCAGAGACAGGTCATGAACACTGAAGCTTTCTTT. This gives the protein CASSQRQVMNTEAFF.

CDR3 loop: CASSPETGGFTEAFF. DNA of the CDR3: TGCGCCAGCAGCCCAGAGACAGGGGGATTCACTGAAGCTTTCTTT. The chain couples TRBV5-1 to TRBJ1-1; 9 nucleotides line up with TRBD1. Germline trimming cut 4 bases from V and 4 bases from J; bases unmatched to any gene: 8. Germline V gene lookup returns CDR1 SGHRS and CDR2 YFSETQ. The CDR3 has 15 amino acids.

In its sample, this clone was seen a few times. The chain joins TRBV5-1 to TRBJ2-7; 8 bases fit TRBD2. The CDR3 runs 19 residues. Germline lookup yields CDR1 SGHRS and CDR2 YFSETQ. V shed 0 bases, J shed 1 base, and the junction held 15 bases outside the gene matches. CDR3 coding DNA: TGCGCCAGCAGCTTGGAATCTCCAGCGGGACTAGGGGGGTCCTACGAGCAGTACTTC. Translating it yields CASSLESPAGLGGSYEQYF.

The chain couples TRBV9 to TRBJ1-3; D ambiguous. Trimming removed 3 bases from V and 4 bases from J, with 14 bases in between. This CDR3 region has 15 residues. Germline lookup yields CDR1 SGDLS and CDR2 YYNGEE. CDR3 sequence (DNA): TGTGCCAGCAGCGATCTAAGGACGGGAGGAAACACCATATATTTT. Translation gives CASSDLRTGGNTIYF.

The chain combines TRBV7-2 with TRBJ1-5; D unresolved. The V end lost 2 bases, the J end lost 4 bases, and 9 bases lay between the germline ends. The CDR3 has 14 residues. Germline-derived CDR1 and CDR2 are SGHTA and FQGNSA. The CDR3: CASSLHGLNQPQHF. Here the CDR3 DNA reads TGTGCCAGCAGCTTACACGGACTTAATCAGCCCCAGCATTTT.

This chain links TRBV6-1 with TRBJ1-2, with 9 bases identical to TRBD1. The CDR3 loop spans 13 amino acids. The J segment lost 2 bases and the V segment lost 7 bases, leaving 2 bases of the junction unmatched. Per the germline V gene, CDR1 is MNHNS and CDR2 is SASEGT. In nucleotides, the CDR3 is TGTGCCAGCACAGGACAGGGGAACTATGGCTACACCTTC. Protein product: CASTGQGNYGYTF.

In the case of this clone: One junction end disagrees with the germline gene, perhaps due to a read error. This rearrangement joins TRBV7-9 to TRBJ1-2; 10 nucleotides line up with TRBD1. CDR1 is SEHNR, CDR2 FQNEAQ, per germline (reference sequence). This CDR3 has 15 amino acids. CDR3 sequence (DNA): TGTTCCAGCAGCTTAGAGCTGACAGGGGGCAATGGCTACACCTTC. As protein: CSSSLELTGGNGYTF.

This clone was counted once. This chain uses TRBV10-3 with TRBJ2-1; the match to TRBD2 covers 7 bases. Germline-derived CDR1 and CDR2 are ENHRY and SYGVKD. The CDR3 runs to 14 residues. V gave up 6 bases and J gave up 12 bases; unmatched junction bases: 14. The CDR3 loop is CAIRGAGDRDVQFF. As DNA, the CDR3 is TGTGCCATCAGGGGTGCGGGAGACCGGGATGTGCAGTTCTTC.

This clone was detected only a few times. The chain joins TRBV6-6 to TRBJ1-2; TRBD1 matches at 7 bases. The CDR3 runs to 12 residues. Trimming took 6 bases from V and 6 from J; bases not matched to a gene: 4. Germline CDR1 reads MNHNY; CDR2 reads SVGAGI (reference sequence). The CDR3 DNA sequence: TGTGCCAGCAGCCCCGGGACAGATGGCTACACCTTC. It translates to CASSPGTDGYTF.

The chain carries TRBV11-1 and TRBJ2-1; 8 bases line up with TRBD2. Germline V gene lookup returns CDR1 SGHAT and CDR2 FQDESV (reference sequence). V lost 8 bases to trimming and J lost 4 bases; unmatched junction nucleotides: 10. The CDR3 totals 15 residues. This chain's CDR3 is CASGTRRGAYNEQFF. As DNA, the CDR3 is TGTGCCAGCGGAACTCGGCGGGGGGCTTACAATGAGCAGTTCTTC.

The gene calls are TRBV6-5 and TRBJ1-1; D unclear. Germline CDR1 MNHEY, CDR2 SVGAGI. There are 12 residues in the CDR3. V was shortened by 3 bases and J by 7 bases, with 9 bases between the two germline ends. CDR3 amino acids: CASSYGSREAFF. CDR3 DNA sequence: TGTGCCAGCAGTTATGGGAGCCGTGAAGCTTTCTTT.